What follows is one T cell receptor beta chain and its context. These data are taken from a study of T cell changes during pregnancy in multiple sclerosis. V trimming: 3 bases; J trimming: 8 bases; junction bases outside the gene matches: 6. CDR1 and CDR2 (germline): GTSNPN, SVGIG (reference sequence). The CDR3 loop spans 14 amino acids. The method was immunoSEQ multiplex PCR; TCRdb's version includes in-frame clones alone and lacks a portion of them. The repertoire holds approximately 64,000 clones, 90% seen once, with more than 2% in the top ten. This TCR was recovered from a female donor in good health, enrolled as a control in a pregnancy study. This chain joins TRBV30 and TRBJ1-4; TRBD1 agrees at 10 bases. Sequencing was performed on peripheral blood, taken in the second trimester of pregnancy. CDR3 bases: TGTGCCTGGAGCCGACAGGGGGCTATAGAAAAACTGTTTTTT. Amino acids: CAWSRQGAIEKLFF.